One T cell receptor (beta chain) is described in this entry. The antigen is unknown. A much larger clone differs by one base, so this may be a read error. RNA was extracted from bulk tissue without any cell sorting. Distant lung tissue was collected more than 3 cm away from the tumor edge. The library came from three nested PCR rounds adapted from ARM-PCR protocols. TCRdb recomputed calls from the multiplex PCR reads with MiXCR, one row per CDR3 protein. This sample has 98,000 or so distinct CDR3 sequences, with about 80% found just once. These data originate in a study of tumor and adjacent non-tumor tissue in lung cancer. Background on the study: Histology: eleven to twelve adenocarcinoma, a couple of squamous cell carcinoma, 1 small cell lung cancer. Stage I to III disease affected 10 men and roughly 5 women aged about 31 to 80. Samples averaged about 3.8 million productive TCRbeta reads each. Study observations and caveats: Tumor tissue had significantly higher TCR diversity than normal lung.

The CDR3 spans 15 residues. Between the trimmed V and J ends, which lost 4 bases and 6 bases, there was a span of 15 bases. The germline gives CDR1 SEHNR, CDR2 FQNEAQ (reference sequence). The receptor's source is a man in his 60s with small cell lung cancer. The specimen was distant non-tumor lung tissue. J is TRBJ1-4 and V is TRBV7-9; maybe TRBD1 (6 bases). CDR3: CASSYPGGGDEKLFF. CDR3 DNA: TGTGCCAGCAGCTACCCCGGGGGGGGCGATGAAAAACTGTTTTTT.